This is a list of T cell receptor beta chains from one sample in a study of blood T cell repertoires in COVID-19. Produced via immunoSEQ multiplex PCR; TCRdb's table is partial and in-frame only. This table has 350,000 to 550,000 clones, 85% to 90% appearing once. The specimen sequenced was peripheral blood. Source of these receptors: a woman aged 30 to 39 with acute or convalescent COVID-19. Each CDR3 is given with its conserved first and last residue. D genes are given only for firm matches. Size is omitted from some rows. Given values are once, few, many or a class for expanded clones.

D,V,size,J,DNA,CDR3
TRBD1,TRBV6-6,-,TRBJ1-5,TGTGCCAGCAGTTACAGGGACAGAGATCAGCCCCAGCATTTT,CASSYRDRDQPQHF
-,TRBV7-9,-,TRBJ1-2,TGTGCCAGCAGTTCCAGACCCAGAGCGGACTATGGCTACACCTTC,CASSSRPRADYGYTF
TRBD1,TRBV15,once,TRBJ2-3,TGTGCCACCAGCAGCCAAGGGGAAAGCTGGACAGGGGGCCCCGATACGCAGTATTTT,CATSSQGESWTGGPDTQYF
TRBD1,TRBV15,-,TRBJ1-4,TGTGCCACCAGCAGGAGGACAGGGGCCGTTAATGAAAAACTGTTTTTT,CATSRRTGAVNEKLFF
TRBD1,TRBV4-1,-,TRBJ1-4,TGCGCCAGCAGCCAAGCCGGAGGTAGACAGGGACGGGAAAAACTGTTTTTT,CASSQAGGRQGREKLFF
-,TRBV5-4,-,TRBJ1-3,TGTGCCAGCAGCTCGACATTGGAAGGCTCTGGAAACACCATATATTTT,CASSSTLEGSGNTIYF
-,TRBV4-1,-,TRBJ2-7,TGCGCCAGCAGCCAAGACTTTGCTAACAGCGAGCAGTACTTC,CASSQDFANSEQYF
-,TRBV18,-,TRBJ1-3,TGTGCCAGCTCACCGATTGCGGGGCCCCGTAGAAACACCATATATTTT,CASSPIAGPRRNTIYF
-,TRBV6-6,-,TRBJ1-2,TGTGCCAGCAGTCATTACTATGGCTTAGGCAGGGCCTATGGCTACACCTTC,CASSHYYGLGRAYGYTF
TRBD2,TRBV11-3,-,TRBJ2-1,TGTGCCAGCAGCTTGGGTAGCGGGGGCCTCAATGAGCAGTTCTTC,CASSLGSGGLNEQFF
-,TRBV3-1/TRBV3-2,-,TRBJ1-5,TGTGCCAGCAGCCAATATAGCAATCAGCCCCAGCATTTT,CASSQYSNQPQHF
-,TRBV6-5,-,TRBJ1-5,TGTGCCAGCATGGACATGCCCATCAGCCCCCAGCATTTT,CASMDMPISPQHF
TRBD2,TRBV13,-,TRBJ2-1,TGTGCCAGCAGCCCCAGGACTAGCGGGGGCCCCTCCTACAATGAGCAGTTCTTC,CASSPRTSGGPSYNEQFF
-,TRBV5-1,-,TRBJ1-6,TGCGCCAGCAGCTTGGCGGGGTATGGTTCACCCCTCCACTTT,CASSLAGYGSPLHF
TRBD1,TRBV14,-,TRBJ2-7,TGTGCCAGCAGCCAAGCAACCGGGACAGCCTACGAGCAGTACTTC,CASSQATGTAYEQYF
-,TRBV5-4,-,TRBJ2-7,TGTGCCAGCAGCTTGTTAAACGAGCAGTACTTC,CASSLLNEQYF
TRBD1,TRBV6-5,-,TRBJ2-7,TGTGCCAGCAGTTACTCGAGGACAGGAGGTGTGGGCGAGCAGTACTTC,CASSYSRTGGVGEQYF
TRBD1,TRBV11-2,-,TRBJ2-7,TGTGCCAGCAGCGACCACATCAGGGGGAAATACGAGCAGTACTTC,CASSDHIRGKYEQYF
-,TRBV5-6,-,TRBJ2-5,TGTGCCAGCAGCTTTACTAGCCCAGAGACCCAGTACTTC,CASSFTSPETQYF
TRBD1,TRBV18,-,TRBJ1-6,TGTGCCAGCTCACCGGGACAGGTTGGGAATTCACCCCTCCACTTT,CASSPGQVGNSPLHF
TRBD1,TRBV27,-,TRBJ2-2,TGTGCCAGCAGTGATAGGGACAGGGGGCGTAGCGGGGAGCTGTTTTTT,CASSDRDRGRSGELFF
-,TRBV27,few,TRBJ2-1,TGTGCCAGCAGTAAGATCGAAACAGGGTACAATGAGCAGTTCTTC,CASSKIETGYNEQFF
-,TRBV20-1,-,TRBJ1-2,TGCAGTGCTAGTTCGGGGGGATATGGCTACACCTTC,CSASSGGYGYTF
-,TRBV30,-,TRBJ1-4,TGTGCCTGGAGTGTGGGAGGGTCAAAACTGTTTTTT,CAWSVGGSKLFF
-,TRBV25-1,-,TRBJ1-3,TGTGCCAGCAACGCTATTGAGGGAGCCCACTCTGGAAACACCATATATTTT,CASNAIEGAHSGNTIYF
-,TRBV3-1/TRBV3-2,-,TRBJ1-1,TGTGCCAGCAGCCGCACAGGGCGTCCCACTGAAGCTTTCTTT,CASSRTGRPTEAFF
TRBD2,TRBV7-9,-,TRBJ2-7,TGTGCCAGCAGCTTAGATGGGACTAGCGGGGGGAGCTCCTACGAGCAGTACTTC,CASSLDGTSGGSSYEQYF
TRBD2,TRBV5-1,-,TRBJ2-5,TGCGCCAGCAGCTTGACTTTACCTAGCGGGGGCAAGACCCAGTACTTC,CASSLTLPSGGKTQYF
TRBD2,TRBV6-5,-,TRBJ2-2,TGTGCCAGCAGGCCGGGGACTAGCGGGGGGGTGATGTTTTTT,CASRPGTSGGVMFF
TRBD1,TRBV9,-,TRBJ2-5,TGTGCCAGCAGCGTAGCCGGGACAGGGGGCGTTGTGACCCAGTACTTC,CASSVAGTGGVVTQYF
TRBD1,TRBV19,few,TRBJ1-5,TGTGCCAGTAGACCAGACAGGGGGCAGCCCCAGCATTTT,CASRPDRGQPQHF
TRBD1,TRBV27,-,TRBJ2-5,TGTGCCAGCAGACCGGGACAGCAAGAGACCCAGTACTTC,CASRPGQQETQYF